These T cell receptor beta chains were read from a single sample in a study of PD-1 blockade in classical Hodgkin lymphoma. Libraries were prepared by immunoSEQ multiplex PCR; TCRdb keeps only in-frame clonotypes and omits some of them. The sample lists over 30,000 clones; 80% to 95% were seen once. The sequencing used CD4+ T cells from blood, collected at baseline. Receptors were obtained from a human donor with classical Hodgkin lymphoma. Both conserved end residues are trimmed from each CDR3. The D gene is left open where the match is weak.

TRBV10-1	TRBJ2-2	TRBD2	ASSEAASGRVGELF
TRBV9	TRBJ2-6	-	ASSSGANVLT
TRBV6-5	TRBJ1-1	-	ASSYRFGDLNTEAF
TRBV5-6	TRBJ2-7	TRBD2	ASSPVGLAGEYEQY
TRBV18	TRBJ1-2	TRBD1	ASSRNRGYGYT
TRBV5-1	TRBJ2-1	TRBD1	ASSPGTEYNEQF
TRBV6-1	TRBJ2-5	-	ASSEGSKGETQY
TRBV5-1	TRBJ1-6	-	ASSFRSPLH
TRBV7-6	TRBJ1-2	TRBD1	ASSLGIQGGTGGYT
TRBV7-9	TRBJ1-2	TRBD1	ASSLSVRQGRVWDGYT
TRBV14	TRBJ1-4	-	ASSQDYPGLKLF
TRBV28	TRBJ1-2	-	ASSSKPYGYT
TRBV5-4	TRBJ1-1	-	ASSFLVNTEAF
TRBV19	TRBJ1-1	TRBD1	ASSTRQGEAF
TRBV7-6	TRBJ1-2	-	ASSSSRGRGGYT
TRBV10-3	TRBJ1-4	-	ATSGRDNEKLF
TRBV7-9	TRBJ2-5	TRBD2	ASSLKLSGRGEETQY
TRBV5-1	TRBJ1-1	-	ASSLKGVLPGRNTEAF
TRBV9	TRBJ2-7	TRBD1	ASSVDRAGLGEQY
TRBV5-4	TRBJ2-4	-	ASSDINIQY
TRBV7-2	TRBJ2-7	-	ATPRAHGNEQY
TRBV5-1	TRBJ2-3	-	ASSLGLVTDTQY
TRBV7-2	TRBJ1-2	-	ASSLGAGQVYGYT